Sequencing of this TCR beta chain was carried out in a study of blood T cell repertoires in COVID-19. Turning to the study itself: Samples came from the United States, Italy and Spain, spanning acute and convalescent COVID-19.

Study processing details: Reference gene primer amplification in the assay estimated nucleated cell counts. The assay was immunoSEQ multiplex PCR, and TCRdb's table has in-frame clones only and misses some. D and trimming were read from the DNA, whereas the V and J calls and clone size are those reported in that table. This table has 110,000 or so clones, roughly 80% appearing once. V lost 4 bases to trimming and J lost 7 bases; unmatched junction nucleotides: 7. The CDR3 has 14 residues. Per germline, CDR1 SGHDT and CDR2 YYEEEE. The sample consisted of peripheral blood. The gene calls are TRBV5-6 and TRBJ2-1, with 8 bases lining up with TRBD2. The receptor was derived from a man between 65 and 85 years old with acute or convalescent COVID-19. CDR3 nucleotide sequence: TGTGCCAGCAGCACCGGAGGACTAGCTAATGAGCAGTTCTTC. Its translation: CASSTGGLANEQFF.